The next 2 T cell receptor beta chains were all read from a single sample in a study of monozygotic twins with inflammatory bowel disease. From its re-call of the 5' RACE reads, TCRdb lists each CDR3 protein once, without DNA. Its table records more than 300,000 distinct CDR3 sequences. The sequencing input was blood. The receptors come from a human donor with ulcerative colitis or Crohn's disease, or a healthy co-twin of an affected twin (not recorded which).

The chain recombines TRBV9 with TRBJ1-5; the D gene TCRdb calls, TRBD1, cannot be checked with no DNA. CDR1 SGDLS and CDR2 YYNGEE come from the germline V gene. This CDR3 comprises 14 residues. The CDR3 sequence is CASSAGHHNQPQHF.

The CDR3 region is CSVEGVDSGSYEQYF. The genes are TRBV29-1 and TRBJ2-7; the TCRdb D gene call, TRBD1, has no DNA to confirm it. The germline gives CDR1 SQVTM, CDR2 ANQGSEA. The CDR3 has 15 residues.